This entry concerns a single TCR beta chain. Its target is not known. As for time point: week 23, last vaccination. Each dose delivered 300 ug of mutant IDH1 20-mer peptide subcutaneously with imiquimod. This sample was taken from a study of a mutant IDH1 vaccine in newly diagnosed glioma. TCRdb's copy holds only in-frame clones and misses some; the assay was immunoSEQ multiplex PCR. Among tens of thousands of clones listed, more than 80% were seen once. Germline V gives CDR1 MNHNS, CDR2 SASEGT. V lost 4 bases to trimming and J lost 1 base, with 5 bases between them. The CDR3 loop spans 13 amino acids. The chain is built from TRBV6-1 and TRBJ1-3; D is undetermined. Sample: PBMCs, taken from a glioma patient whose treatment included an IDH1 peptide vaccine. The origin of this receptor is a woman aged 50 to 60 with glioma. CDR3 DNA sequence: TGTGCCAGCAGTGTGAAATCTGGAAACACCATATATTTT. Protein sequence: CASSVKSGNTIYF.